This T cell receptor beta chain appears in the sequencing data of a study of OX40 agonist ivuxolimab in advanced cancers. Notes on the research overall: Ivuxolimab, which targeted the costimulatory receptor OX40 (CD134), was an agonistic, fully human IgG2 monoclonal antibody. Intravenous ivuxolimab was administered to patients every 2 weeks at six dose levels: 0.01, 0.1, 0.3, 1.5, 3 and 10 mg/kg. Of the roughly 53 patients in dose escalation, about 19 had hepatocellular carcinoma, about 15 had melanoma, 9 had renal cell carcinoma and 9 had head and neck cancer. The dose-escalation cohort was roughly 80% male with a mean age of about 65 years, ranging from roughly 20 to 80. Patients were allowed to have had prior anti-PD-1, anti-PD-L1 or anti-CTLA-4 therapy, and 30% to 50% of the dose-escalation patients had previously received checkpoint inhibitors. Three dose-escalation patients achieved partial responses, one with hepatocellular carcinoma and two with cutaneous melanoma. The purpose of peripheral TCRbeta sequencing was to test whether ivuxolimab changed TCR sequence diversity and led to clonal T-cell expansion. The paper describes the monotherapy dose-escalation part (N ≈ 50 patients) of the phase I trial of ivuxolimab. On the study overall, not on this receptor specifically: At doses of 0.1 to 3.0 mg/kg, clonal expansion of both CD4+ and CD8+ T cells in blood was seen between baseline and week 6. On average, CD8+ T cells showed more expanded clones than CD4+ T cells after ivuxolimab. In the 0.1-3.0 mg/kg groups, partial responders were among the patients with the lowest normalized peripheral clonal expansion, particularly in CD8+ T cells. Low levels of normalized T-cell clonal expansion were also seen in some patients who did not respond. Which antigens the clonally expanded peripheral T cells were specific for was not determined.

To sequence the TCRbeta CDR3 region, genomic DNA was isolated from the sorted cells. TCRbeta CDR3 regions were sequenced using the immunoSEQ Assay. TCRdb's version of the immuneACCESS table is confined to in-frame rearrangements and falls short of the full clone set. An unresolved V gene accounts for under half of the shortfall where checked; the remainder is of unknown origin. This sample is represented by around 60,000 clones; around nine tenths of them were singletons. Together, the top ten hold 20% to 25% of the sample. The trial excluded patients who had a history of autoimmune disease or who were on systemic immunosuppression. Peripheral blood for TCR sequencing was collected from all dose cohorts at baseline, on cycle 4 day 1, and on cycle 7 day 1. The samples were taken from a phase I, first-in-human, multicenter, open-label dose-escalation trial of ivuxolimab. The trial enrolled adults with locally advanced or metastatic head and neck squamous cell, hepatocellular, melanoma or renal cell carcinoma. Before TCR sequencing, CD4+ T cells and CD8+ T cells from peripheral blood were sorted into separate populations.

About this clone: Its antigen remains undetermined. Base qualities are not recorded, but no much larger clone differs from it by a single base.

The germline ends are 9 bases apart after V is trimmed by 3 bases and J by 3 bases. Sequences SEHNR (CDR1) and FQNEAQ (CDR2) are obtained from the germline V gene (reference sequence). Inclusive of the bounding cysteine and phenylalanine, the CDR3 is 13 residues long. The retained sequence is limited to the CDR3, 39 bases, with the frame set at the first base. This TCR was recovered from an adult with an advanced solid tumor such as melanoma, head and neck, liver or kidney cancer. Sequencing used CD4+ or CD8+ T cells sorted from blood, obtained in a trial of the OX40 agonist ivuxolimab. Rearrangement joined TRBV7-9 to TRBJ2-7, with the D gene call left open. The DNA reads TGTGCCAGCAGCTTTACAGAGAACTACGAGCAGTACTTC. Translation gives CASSFTENYEQYF.